This T cell receptor beta chain came from a study of metastatic and nonmetastatic thyroid tumors. Germline V gene lookup returns CDR1 SGHAT and CDR2 FQNNGV. Trimming left V 5 bases short and J 6 bases short, with 14 bases between. This CDR3 comprises 13 residues. Before thyroid surgery, none of the patients had received any treatment. MiXCR reprocessed the PCR reads for TCRdb. The sample holds around 50,000 clones; just under 30% are singletons and the top ten take more than 15%. V gene TRBV11-2 combines with J gene TRBJ2-7, with D possibly being TRBD2 (6 bases). This receptor was identified in a female donor with papillary thyroid cancer or a benign thyroid nodule (not recorded which). Some clones in this sample may be carry-over from other donors' samples. Sequenced: blood. CDR3 bases: TGTGCCAGCAGCATCCGACGGGGGATCGAGCAGTACTTC. Its translation: CASSIRRGIEQYF.